Following are 27 T cell receptor beta chains from one sample sequenced in a study of CD8+ T cells in alopecia areata. Isolated RNA was reverse transcribed into cDNA used as the sequencing template. Measured with immunoSEQ multiplex PCR; TCRdb has only the in-frame clones, and not every one. Of approximately 200,000 clones listed, 60% are singletons. The sample's treatment: oral pan-JAK inhibitor, 5-10 mg twice daily. Material: CD4+ T cells sorted from blood, obtained at week 4, from a patient treated with tofacitinib. The receptors were sampled from a human donor with alopecia areata.

This clone was observed a handful of times. This rearrangement joins TRBV27 to TRBJ2-5; TRBD1 matches at 11 bases. Germline V gives CDR1 MNHEY, CDR2 SMNVEV (reference sequence). The CDR3 sequence is 15 residues long. V was clipped by 4 bases and J by 0 bases; unmatched bases: 1. The CDR3 region has the DNA TGTGCCAGCAGTTGGGACAGGGGGTACCAAGAGACCCAGTACTTC. Its protein is CASSWDRGYQETQYF.

This clone was recorded a few times. This chain connects TRBV29-1 to TRBJ2-3; 7 bases match TRBD2. Trimming removed 1 base from V and 2 bases from J; junction bases left unmatched: 9. The CDR3 length is 16 residues. Germline CDR1 and CDR2: SQVTM and ANQGSEA. Here the CDR3 reads CSVEVPTGGLTDTQYF. CDR3 coding DNA: TGCAGCGTTGAAGTACCAACGGGGGGACTCACAGATACGCAGTATTTT.

The chain recombines TRBV5-1 with TRBJ2-3; a weak D match, TRBD1 (6 bases). Germline assignment: CDR1 SGHRS and CDR2 YFSETQ. This CDR3 is 18 amino acids long. Trimming removed 1 base from V and 0 bases from J, with 18 bases in between. CDR3 sequence (DNA): TGCGCCAGCAGCTTGCGCCTAGGGACAAGGGCCAGCACAGATACGCAGTATTTT. Protein: CASSLRLGTRASTDTQYF.

The V and J genes are TRBV6-5 and TRBJ1-2, with 7 bases fitting TRBD1. CDR1 is MNHEY and CDR2 is SVGAGI in the germline V gene. J was trimmed by 8 bases and V by 3 bases; bases with no gene match: 15. The CDR3 has 16 amino acids. The CDR3 DNA sequence: TGTGCCAGCAGTTATGATAGGGACAGTGCCGCCGGGGGCTACACCTTC. Residues: CASSYDRDSAAGGYTF.

This clone was observed a few times. The junction and the germline gene differ at one end; a read error may be behind it. The genes are TRBV7-7 and TRBJ1-1; D is unclear. Germline-derived CDR1 and CDR2 are SSHAT and FNYEAQ (reference sequence). The CDR3 loop spans 13 amino acids. CDR3 coding DNA: TGTGCTAGCAGCCGACAAATGAACACTGAAGCTTTCTTT. It translates to CASSRQMNTEAFF.

The sample holds a few counts of this clone. V gene TRBV4-2 combines with J gene TRBJ2-5; the D is unclear. Matching the DNA end better, TRBJ2-7 makes the J call doubtful. The CDR3 length is 11 residues. Germline loops: CDR1 LGHNA, CDR2 YNFKEQ. The CDR3 reads CASSQENEQYF. DNA of the CDR3: TGTGCCAGCAGCCAAGAAAACGAGCAGTACTTC.

The chain joins TRBV5-4 to TRBJ1-2; the D is unclear. V was trimmed by 4 bases and J by 8 bases, leaving 15 bases between them. The CDR3 totals 13 residues. Germline lookup yields CDR1 SGHNT and CDR2 YYREEE (reference sequence). CDR3 sequence reads: CASSPIPGSGYTF. The CDR3, as DNA: TGTGCCAGCAGCCCGATACCTGGATCCGGCTACACCTTC.

V gene TRBV5-1 combines with J gene TRBJ1-5, with TRBD1 matching over 7 bases. With 5 bases clipped from V and 4 bases from J, the junction kept 12 bases outside the gene matches. The length of the CDR3 is 16 residues. Germline CDR1 SGHRS, CDR2 YFSETQ. CDR3 sequence reads: CASSPGSSRGNQPQHF. As DNA, the CDR3 is TGCGCCAGCAGTCCCGGAAGTAGCAGGGGGAATCAGCCCCAGCATTTT.

A few counts support this clone. The rearrangement links TRBV29-1 to TRBJ2-7, with TRBD2 matching 9 bases. With 6 bases clipped from V and 0 bases from J, the junction kept 6 bases outside the gene matches. The CDR3 length is 14 residues. The germline V gene encodes CDR1 SQVTM and CDR2 ANQGSEA. CDR3 coding DNA: TGCAGCGTAGCGACTAGCGGTTACTCCTACGAGCAGTACTTC. The encoded protein is CSVATSGYSYEQYF.

The chain couples TRBV7-8 to TRBJ2-2; 8 nucleotides align to TRBD1. After removal of 2 bases from V and 0 bases from J, the junction contained 8 bases not matched to a gene. Germline values: CDR1 SGHVS, CDR2 FQNEAQ. This CDR3 comprises 18 residues. The CDR3 loop is CASSLRTGSLANTGELFF. In DNA form, the CDR3 reads TGTGCCAGCAGCTTACGGACAGGGTCCCTCGCGAACACCGGGGAGCTGTTTTTT.

The chain is built from TRBV2 and TRBJ2-5; D is perhaps TRBD2 (6 bases). Trimming left V 6 bases short and J 5 bases short, with 13 bases between. The length of the CDR3 is 13 residues. Germline-derived CDR1 and CDR2 are SNHLY and FYNNEI. CDR3 sequence: CASSVTRWETQYF. CDR3 coding DNA: TGTGCCAGCAGCGTGACTAGGTGGGAGACCCAGTACTTC.

This clone is a singleton in its sample. J is TRBJ1-2 and V is TRBV7-8; weak D call: TRBD1 (6 bases). The CDR3 covers 13 residues. V was pared by 1 base and J by 8 bases, with 11 bases between. The V gene's germline CDR1 is SGHVS and CDR2 FQNEAQ. CDR3 coding DNA: TGTGCCAGCAGCTTAGGGGCAGGGGAGGGCTACACCTTC. Translated: CASSLGAGEGYTF.

The chain has TRBV30 and TRBJ2-5, with 9 bases aligning to TRBD2. The CDR3 covers 18 residues. V was pared by 2 bases and J by 4 bases, with 17 bases of the junction left unmatched. The germline V gene has CDR1 GTSNPN and CDR2 SVGIG (reference sequence). The CDR3 DNA is TGTGCCTGGAGTCTGCCTCCCTTGGCGGGGGGGCTGGGAGAGACCCAGTACTTC. Its protein product is CAWSLPPLAGGLGETQYF.

Only a few counts were recorded for this clone. The rearrangement joins TRBV28 to TRBJ1-2, with D possibly matching TRBD1 (5 bases). Germline V gene sequence: CDR1 MDHEN, CDR2 SYDVKM. This CDR3 spans 14 amino acids. V shed 3 bases and J shed 5 bases, with 13 bases lying between them. The CDR3: CASSLGPDGYGYTF. CDR3 DNA sequence: TGTGCCAGCAGTTTGGGGCCTGATGGGTATGGCTACACCTTC.

V gene TRBV29-1 combines with J gene TRBJ1-2; D not resolved. With 6 bases removed from V and 4 bases from J, the gap between germline ends came to 15 bases. Germline loops: CDR1 SQVTM, CDR2 ANQGSEA. The CDR3 totals 13 residues. In DNA form, the CDR3 reads TGCAGCGTACGCGCTTTTGGGGTCTATGGCTACACCTTC. It translates to CSVRAFGVYGYTF.

As to this clone: The same CDR3 also results from other DNA sequences found in this sample. The chain combines TRBV5-1 with TRBJ2-6; TRBD1 is a possible D gene (6 bases). The V end lost 0 bases, the J end lost 3 bases, and 7 bases lay between the germline ends. Germline CDR1 SGHRS, CDR2 YFSETQ. The CDR3 sequence is 15 residues long. The CDR3, as DNA: TGCGCCAGCAGCTTGGAGGGGGTTGGGGCCAACGTCCTGACTTTC. Translation: CASSLEGVGANVLTF.

V and J are TRBV2 and TRBJ1-6; TRBD1 aligns across 7 bases. Per the germline V gene, CDR1 is SNHLY and CDR2 is FYNNEI. This CDR3 spans 15 amino acids. The ends lost 5 bases at V and 7 bases at J; junction bases unmatched: 8. CDR3 residues: CASSSSGTENSPLHF. CDR3 bases: TGTGCCAGCAGTTCCTCTGGGACAGAAAATTCACCCCTCCACTTT.

The CDR3 region is CASSQGSASGSYNEQFF. The CDR3 DNA sequence: TGCGCCAGCAGCCAAGGTTCGGCTAGCGGCTCCTACAATGAGCAGTTCTTC. This chain uses TRBV4-3 with TRBJ2-1; TRBD2 agrees at 7 bases. The CDR3 runs 17 residues. Germline V CDR1 and CDR2: LGHNA, YSLEER. J lost 0 bases, V lost 1 base, and 6 bases had no gene match.

The chain joins TRBV19 to TRBJ2-5; D possibly corresponds to TRBD2 (6 bases). CDR3 size: 15 residues. Germline assignment: CDR1 LNHDA and CDR2 SQIVND (reference sequence). V lost 5 bases to trimming and J lost 4 bases, with 17 bases between them. For the CDR3, the DNA is TGTGCCAGTAGTCGCCGCCCTTTCGGGGGAGAGACCCAGTACTTC. As protein: CASSRRPFGGETQYF.

V gene TRBV25-1 combines with J gene TRBJ2-7, with a weak D call TRBD2 (6 bases). Deletions cut 3 bases from V and 0 bases from J, with 15 bases between. This CDR3 has 16 residues. Germline values: CDR1 MGHDK, CDR2 SYGVNS. The CDR3 region has the DNA TGTGCCAGCAGTGAGTTTAGGGCGGGGTACTCCTACGAGCAGTACTTC. Its translation is CASSEFRAGYSYEQYF.

The chain recombines TRBV30 with TRBJ1-2; the D gene is possibly TRBD1 (6 bases). Per germline, CDR1 GTSNPN and CDR2 SVGIG (reference sequence). This CDR3 has 12 amino acids. V shed 2 bases and J shed 5 bases, with 9 bases lying between them. CDR3 region: CAWSRQVYGYTF. CDR3 nucleotides: TGTGCCTGGAGTCGACAGGTTTATGGCTACACCTTC. Together with reference TRBV30 and TRBJ1-2, the CDR3 gives the full variable domain: SQTIHQWPATLVQPVGSPLSLECTVEGTSNPNLYWYRQAAGRGLQLLFYSVGIGQISSEVPQNLSASRPQDRQFILSSKKLLLSDSGFYLCAWSRQVYGYTFGSGTRLTVV.

The gene calls are TRBV29-1 and TRBJ2-5, with TRBD2 matching over 11 bases. Germline CDR1 and CDR2: SQVTM and ANQGSEA. CDR3 length: 12 residues. Germline trimming cut 8 bases from V and 1 base from J; bases unmatched to any gene: 0. CDR3 nucleotides: TGCAGCACTAGCGGGAGCCAAGAGACCCAGTACTTC. It codes for CSTSGSQETQYF.

The chain joins TRBV4-3 to TRBJ2-3; either TRBD1 or TRBD2 may fit D (5 bases each). CDR1 and CDR2 from the germline V gene are LGHNA and YSLEER. The length of the CDR3 is 16 residues. V lost 3 bases and J 2 bases, leaving 15 bases between the germline ends. The CDR3 DNA reads as TGCGCCAGCAGCCACCCCCGGGGCGGAAACACAGATACGCAGTATTTT. It codes for CASSHPRGGNTDTQYF.

This chain connects TRBV9 to TRBJ2-5, with D possibly TRBD2 on 5 matching bases. With 0 bases removed from V and 4 bases from J, the gap between germline ends came to 10 bases. Germline V gene sequence: CDR1 SGDLS, CDR2 YYNGEE. The CDR3 is made up of 14 amino acids. CDR3 amino acids: CASSVGGIGETQYF. The CDR3 coding sequence is TGTGCCAGCAGCGTAGGAGGGATAGGAGAGACCCAGTACTTC.

The gene calls are TRBV5-6 and TRBJ2-4, with a tentative D call TRBD2 (6 bases). Germline V gene data show CDR1 as SGHDT and CDR2 as YYEEEE. Trimming stripped 3 bases from V and 6 bases from J, with 7 bases between. The CDR3 has 12 amino acids. Written as DNA, the CDR3 is TGTGCCAGCAGCTGGCGGGGAAACATTCAGTACTTC. Amino acids: CASSWRGNIQYF. Looking up the rest from reference TRBV5-6 and TRBJ2-4 gives the full variable domain: DAGVTQSPTHLIKTRGQQVTLRCSPKSGHDTVSWYQQALGQGPQFIFQYYEEEERQRGNFPDRFSGHQFPNYSSELNVNALLLGDSALYLCASSWRGNIQYFGAGTRLSVL.

This clone came up once. The rearrangement joins TRBV5-1 to TRBJ2-5; the match to TRBD1 covers 10 bases. V lost 4 bases and J lost 3; bases outside the gene matches: 6. CDR3 length: 15 residues. Germline assignment: CDR1 SGHRS and CDR2 YFSETQ. The CDR3, as DNA: TGCGCCAGCAGCCGTACCGGGACAGGGGAAGAGACCCAGTACTTC. Translated, it gives CASSRTGTGEETQYF. The full variable domain, with the rest looked up from reference TRBV5-1 and TRBJ2-5, is KAGVTQTPRYLIKTRGQQVTLSCSPISGHRSVSWYQQTPGQGLQFLFEYFSETQRNKGNFPGRFSGRQFSNSRSEMNVSTLELGDSALYLCASSRTGTGEETQYFGPGTRLLVL.

The genes are TRBV7-2 and TRBJ2-1; D is tentatively TRBD1 or TRBD2 (7 bases each). The CDR3 extends over 18 amino acids. Trimming left V 2 bases short and J 3 bases short, with 20 bases between. Germline V gives CDR1 SGHTA, CDR2 FQGNSA. The CDR3 sequence: CASSLIRRAGQYYNEQFF. The CDR3 region has the DNA TGTGCCAGCAGCTTAATCAGGAGAGCGGGACAGTACTACAATGAGCAGTTCTTC.